This TCR beta chain was recovered during a study of blood T cells in healthy people across ages. Points from the study as a whole: PBMCs went unsorted, and a conclusive naive versus antigen-experienced comparison was therefore prevented.

Researchers report isolating at least 6 million PBMCs per sample. This clonotype was seen just once. Its target is unknown. The CDR3 has 13 amino acids. The germline CDR1 and CDR2 sequences are LGHDT and YNNKEL (reference sequence). Through a sample-barcoded 5' primer and a J-beta primer mix, a second PCR was run for roughly 6 to 12 cycles. TCRdb independently ran MiXCR on the 5' RACE reads; one entry per CDR3 protein. Among about 970,000 distinct CDR3 sequences listed, just over 50% were seen once. The chain employs TRBV3-1 and TRBJ2-1, with 7 bases matching TRBD2. The end of the DNA aligns better with TRBJ2-7, so the J call may be wrong. The receptor's source is a woman in her sixties or seventies in good health. The sequenced sample was blood. CDR3 amino acids: CASKGRGYNEQYF. CDR3 DNA sequence: TGTGCCAGCAAGGGGCGGGGGTACAATGAGCAGTACTTC.